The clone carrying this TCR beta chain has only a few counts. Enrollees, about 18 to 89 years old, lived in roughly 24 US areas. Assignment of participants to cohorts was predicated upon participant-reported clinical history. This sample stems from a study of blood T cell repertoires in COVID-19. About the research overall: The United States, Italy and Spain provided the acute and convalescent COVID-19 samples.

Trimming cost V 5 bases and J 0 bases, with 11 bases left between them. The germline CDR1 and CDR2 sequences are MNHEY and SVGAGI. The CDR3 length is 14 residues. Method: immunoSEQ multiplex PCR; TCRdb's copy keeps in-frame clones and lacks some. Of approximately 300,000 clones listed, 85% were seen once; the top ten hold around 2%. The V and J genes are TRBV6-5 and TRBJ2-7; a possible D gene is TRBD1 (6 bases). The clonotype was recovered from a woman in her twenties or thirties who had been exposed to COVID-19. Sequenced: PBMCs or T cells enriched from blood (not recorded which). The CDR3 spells CASSRTASSYEQYF. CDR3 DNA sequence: TGTGCCAGCAGTCGGACAGCTAGCTCCTACGAGCAGTACTTC.